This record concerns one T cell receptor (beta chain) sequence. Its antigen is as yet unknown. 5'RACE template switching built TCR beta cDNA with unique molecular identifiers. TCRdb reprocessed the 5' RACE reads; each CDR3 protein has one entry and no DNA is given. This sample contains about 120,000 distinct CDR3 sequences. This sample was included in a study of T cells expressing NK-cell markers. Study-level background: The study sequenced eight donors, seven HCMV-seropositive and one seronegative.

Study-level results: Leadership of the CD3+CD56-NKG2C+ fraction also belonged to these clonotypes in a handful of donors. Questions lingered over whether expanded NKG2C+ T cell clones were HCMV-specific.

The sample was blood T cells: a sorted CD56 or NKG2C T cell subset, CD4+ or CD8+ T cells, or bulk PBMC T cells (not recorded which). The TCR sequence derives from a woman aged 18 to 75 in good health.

CDR3 amino acids: CASSPEGVLSYEQYF. The V call is TRBV28, the J call TRBJ2-7; TCRdb returns TRBD2, unconfirmable since there is no DNA. Germline CDR1 reads MDHEN; CDR2 reads SYDVKM. The CDR3 length is 15 residues.